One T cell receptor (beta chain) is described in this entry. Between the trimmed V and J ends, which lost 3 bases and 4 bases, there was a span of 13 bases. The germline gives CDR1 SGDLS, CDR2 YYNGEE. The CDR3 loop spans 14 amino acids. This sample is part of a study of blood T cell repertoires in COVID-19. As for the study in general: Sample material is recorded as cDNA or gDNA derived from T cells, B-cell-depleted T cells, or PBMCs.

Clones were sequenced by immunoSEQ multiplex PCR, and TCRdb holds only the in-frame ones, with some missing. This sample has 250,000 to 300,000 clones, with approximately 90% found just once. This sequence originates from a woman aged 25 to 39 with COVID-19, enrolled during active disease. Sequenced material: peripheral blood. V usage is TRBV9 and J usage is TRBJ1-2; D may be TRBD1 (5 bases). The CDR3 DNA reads TGTGCCAGCAGCGCACATTCAGGGATCTATGGCTACACCTTC. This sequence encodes CASSAHSGIYGYTF.